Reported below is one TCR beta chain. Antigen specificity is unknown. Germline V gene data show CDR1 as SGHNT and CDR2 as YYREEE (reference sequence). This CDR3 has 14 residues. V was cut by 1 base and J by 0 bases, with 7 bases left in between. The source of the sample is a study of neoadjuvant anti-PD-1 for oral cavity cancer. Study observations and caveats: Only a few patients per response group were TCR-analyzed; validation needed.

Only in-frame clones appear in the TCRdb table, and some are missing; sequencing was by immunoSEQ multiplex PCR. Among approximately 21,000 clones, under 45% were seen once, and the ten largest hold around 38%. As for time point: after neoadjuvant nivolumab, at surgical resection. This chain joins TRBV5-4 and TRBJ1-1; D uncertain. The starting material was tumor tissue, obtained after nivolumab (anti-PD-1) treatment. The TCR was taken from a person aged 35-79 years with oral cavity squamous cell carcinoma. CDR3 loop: CASSLTLLNTEAFF. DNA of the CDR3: TGTGCCAGCAGCTTGACCCTTTTGAACACTGAAGCTTTCTTT.